This T cell receptor (beta chain) stems from a study of blood T cell repertoires in COVID-19. As for the study in general: Samples taken during acute and convalescent COVID-19 were collected in the United States, Italy and Spain.

The CDR3 length is 17 residues. Germline CDR1 reads MGHRA; CDR2 reads YSYEKL. V gave up 0 bases and J gave up 1 base, with 14 bases separating them. In the original workflow: Nucleated cell counts were estimated from reference gene primer amplification. This table comes from immunoSEQ multiplex PCR, and its TCRdb copy is limited to in-frame clones, with some not included. V, J and clone size derive from that table, while D and trimming were established from the DNA sequence. The sample holds about 190,000 clones; less than 80% are singletons and the top ten take around an eighth. V usage is TRBV4-1 and J usage is TRBJ2-3, with D perhaps TRBD2 (6 bases). The receptor's source is a man aged 45-65 years who had recovered from COVID-19. The sample comprised peripheral blood. The CDR3 sequence is CASSQDVELAGTDTQYF. CDR3 DNA sequence: TGCGCCAGCAGCCAAGATGTTGAACTAGCCGGCACAGATACGCAGTATTTT.